This entry concerns a single T cell receptor beta chain. No antigen is known for it. Per-base qualities were not stored, and no clone one base away is much larger. The data stem from a study of T cell changes during pregnancy in multiple sclerosis (dated by TCRdb to between 2018 and 2021). Some background on the complete study: The study looked at changes in the T cell repertoire across pregnancy in women with multiple sclerosis.

The CDR3, cysteine through phenylalanine, is 14 amino acids long. The retained sequence is limited to the CDR3, 42 bases, with the frame set at the first base. V lost 6 bases and J lost 7 bases; the stretch between them is 18 bases long. The germline V gene (reference sequence) supplies CDR1 LNHDA and CDR2 SQIVND. The library was built by means of the immunoSEQ multiplex PCR assay. Here the immuneACCESS table is served through TCRdb, limited to in-frame sequences with V and J called. Missing clones are a known gap in these copies; in checked studies unresolved V genes cover under half, and the rest lacks a known reason. The sample table lists fewer than 85,000 clones, 94% of them with a count of one. Clones ranked in the top ten supply about 2.3% of the sample.

The input for sequencing was peripheral blood, taken in the third trimester of pregnancy. The chain links TRBV19 with TRBJ1-2; 5 matching bases give a weak D call of TRBD1. This TCR was sampled from a female donor with multiple sclerosis, enrolled in a pregnancy study. The CDR3 protein sequence reads: CASRGQGGVGGYTF. The nucleotides read TGTGCCAGTAGGGGCCAGGGAGGTGTGGGTGGCTACACCTTC.